Sequencing of this TCR beta chain was carried out in a study of T cell responses to AZD1222 COVID-19 vaccine. Sequencing was performed with immunoSEQ multiplex PCR; in TCRdb, only in-frame clones are kept and a portion is missing. The repertoire holds around 80,000 clones, with approximately 90% as singletons. Trimming cost V 1 base and J 1 base, with 13 bases left between them. The CDR3 runs 16 residues. The germline gives CDR1 MDHEN, CDR2 SYDVKM. This chain links TRBV28 with TRBJ1-1; no clear D. The TCR was taken from an adult in good health. The source material was peripheral blood, sampled on day 0 of AZD1222 vaccination. CDR3 in amino acids: CASSLLAGRGNTEAFF. For the CDR3, the DNA is TGTGCCAGCAGTTTATTAGCAGGACGGGGGAACACTGAAGCTTTCTTT.